This T cell receptor beta chain is from a study of early T cells in non-severe SARS-CoV-2 infection. Study information: Chains were not paired, and sequencing was done on bulk RNA from unsorted whole blood.

General study results and limits: Matches to VDJdb favored anti-spike CD8 responses and missed private and CD4 specificities.

Unique molecular identifiers (one per individual cDNA molecule) were attached. TCRdb independently ran MiXCR on the 5' RACE reads; one entry per CDR3 protein. The sample yields 85,000 to 100,000 distinct CDR3 sequences, under 15% seen once. This CDR3 region has 13 residues. Trimming pared 3 bases from V and 0 bases from J, leaving 5 bases between. Germline V gene data show CDR1 as SEHNR and CDR2 as FQNEAQ (reference sequence). This clonotype showed up just a few times. What it binds is not known. Sequencing was done on a sample of whole blood. The TCR was taken from an adult who was a healthcare worker with PCR-confirmed SARS-CoV-2 infection or an uninfected control (not recorded which). V usage is TRBV7-9 and J usage is TRBJ1-1; D call uncertain. CDR3 sequence: CASSFNVNTEAFF. The DNA for the CDR3 is TGTGCCAGCAGCTTCAATGTGAACACTGAAGCTTTCTTT.